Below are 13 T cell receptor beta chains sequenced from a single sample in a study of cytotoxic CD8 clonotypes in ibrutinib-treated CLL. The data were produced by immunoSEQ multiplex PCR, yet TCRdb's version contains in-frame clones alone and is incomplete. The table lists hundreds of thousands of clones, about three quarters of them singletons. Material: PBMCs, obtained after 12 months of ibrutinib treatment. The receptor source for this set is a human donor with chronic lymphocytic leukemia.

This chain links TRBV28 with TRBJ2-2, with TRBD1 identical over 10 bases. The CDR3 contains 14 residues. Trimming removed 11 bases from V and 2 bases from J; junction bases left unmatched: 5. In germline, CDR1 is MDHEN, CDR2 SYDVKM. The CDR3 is CAHRQGANTGELFF. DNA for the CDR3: TGTGCCCACCGACAGGGGGCCAACACCGGGGAGCTGTTTTTT.

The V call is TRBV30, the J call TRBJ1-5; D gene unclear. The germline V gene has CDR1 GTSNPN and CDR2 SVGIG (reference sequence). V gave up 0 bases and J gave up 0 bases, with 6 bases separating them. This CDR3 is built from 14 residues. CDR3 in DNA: TGTGCCTGGAGTGTCTTACGTAGCAATCAGCCCCAGCATTTT. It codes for CAWSVLRSNQPQHF.

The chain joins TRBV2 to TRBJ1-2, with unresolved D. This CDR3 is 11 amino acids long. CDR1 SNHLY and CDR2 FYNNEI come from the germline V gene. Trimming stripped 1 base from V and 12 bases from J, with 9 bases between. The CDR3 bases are TGTGCCAGCAGTGAAGGTACAGCCCACACCTTC. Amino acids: CASSEGTAHTF.

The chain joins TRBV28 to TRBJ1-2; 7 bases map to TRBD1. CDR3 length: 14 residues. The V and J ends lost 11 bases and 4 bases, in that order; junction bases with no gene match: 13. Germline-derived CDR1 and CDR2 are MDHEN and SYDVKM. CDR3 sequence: CAGRQGGLVYGYTF. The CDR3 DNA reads TGTGCCGGAAGACAGGGTGGGTTAGTCTATGGCTACACCTTC.

The CDR3, as DNA: TGCGCCAGCAGCTTGCGCGCGGCTAGCGGGAGGGGTCGGACCGGGGAGCTGTTTTTT. It translates to CASSLRAASGRGRTGELFF. The V and J genes are TRBV5-1 and TRBJ2-2; 12 bases are shared with TRBD2. CDR1 is SGHRS, CDR2 YFSETQ, per germline. The CDR3 loop spans 19 amino acids. The junction had 12 bases not matched to a gene; V was cut back by 1 base and J by 5 bases.

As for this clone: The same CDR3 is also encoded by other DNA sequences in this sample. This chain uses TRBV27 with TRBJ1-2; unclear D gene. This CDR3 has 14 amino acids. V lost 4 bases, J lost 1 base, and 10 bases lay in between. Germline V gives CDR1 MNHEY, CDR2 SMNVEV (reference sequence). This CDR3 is CASSSTRVNYGYTF. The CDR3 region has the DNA TGTGCCAGCAGTTCCACCCGGGTTAACTATGGCTACACCTTC.

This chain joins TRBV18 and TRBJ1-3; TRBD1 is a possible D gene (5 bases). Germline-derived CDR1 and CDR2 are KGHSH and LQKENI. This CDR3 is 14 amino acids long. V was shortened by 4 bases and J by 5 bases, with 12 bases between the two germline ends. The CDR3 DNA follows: TGTGCCAGCTCACAAACTGGGGGAAGAAACACCATATATTTT. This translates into CASSQTGGRNTIYF. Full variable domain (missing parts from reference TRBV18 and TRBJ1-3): NAGVMQNPRHLVRRRGQEARLRCSPMKGHSHVYWYRQLPEEGLKFMVYLQKENIIDESGMPKERFSAEFPKEGPSILRIQQVVRGDSAAYFCASSQTGGRNTIYFGEGSWLTVV.

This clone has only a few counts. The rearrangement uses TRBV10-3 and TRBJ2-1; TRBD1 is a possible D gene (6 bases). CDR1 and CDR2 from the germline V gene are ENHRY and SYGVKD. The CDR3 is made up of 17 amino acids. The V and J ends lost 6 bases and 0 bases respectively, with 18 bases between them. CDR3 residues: CAISPWTAVGSYNEQFF. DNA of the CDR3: TGTGCCATCAGCCCCTGGACAGCCGTCGGCTCCTACAATGAGCAGTTCTTC.

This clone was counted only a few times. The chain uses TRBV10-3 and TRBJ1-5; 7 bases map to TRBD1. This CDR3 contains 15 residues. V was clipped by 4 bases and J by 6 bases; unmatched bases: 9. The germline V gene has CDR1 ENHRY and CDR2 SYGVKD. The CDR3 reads CAISATTGAAQPQHF. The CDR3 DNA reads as TGTGCCATCAGTGCTACTACAGGGGCGGCTCAGCCCCAGCATTTT.

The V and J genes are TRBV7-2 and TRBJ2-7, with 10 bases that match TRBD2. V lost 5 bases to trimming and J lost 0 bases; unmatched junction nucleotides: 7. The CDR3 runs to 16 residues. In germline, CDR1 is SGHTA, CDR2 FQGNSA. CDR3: CASSPKAGGYSYEQYF. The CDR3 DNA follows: TGTGCCAGCAGCCCAAAAGCGGGGGGGTACTCCTACGAGCAGTACTTC.

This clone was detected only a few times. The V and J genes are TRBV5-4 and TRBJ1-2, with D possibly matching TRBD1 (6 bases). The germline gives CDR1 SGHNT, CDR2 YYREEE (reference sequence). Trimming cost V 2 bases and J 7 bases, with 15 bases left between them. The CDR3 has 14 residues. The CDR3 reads CASSFPDRLSGYTF. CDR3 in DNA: TGTGCCAGCAGCTTTCCCGACAGGTTAAGTGGCTACACCTTC.

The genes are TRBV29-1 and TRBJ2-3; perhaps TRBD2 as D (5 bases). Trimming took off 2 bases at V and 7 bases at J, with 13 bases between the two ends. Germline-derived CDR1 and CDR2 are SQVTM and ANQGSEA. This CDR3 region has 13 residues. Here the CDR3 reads CSVEPGAGNTQYF. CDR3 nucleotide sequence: TGCAGCGTTGAACCCGGAGCCGGGAATACGCAGTATTTT.

As DNA, the CDR3 is TGTGCCAGCAGACCAGGGGGCGGAACTGAAGCTTTCTTT. Its translation: CASRPGGGTEAFF. This chain joins TRBV6-5 and TRBJ1-1, with 8 bases lining up with TRBD1. The germline V gene has CDR1 MNHEY and CDR2 SVGAGI. The ends lost 6 bases at V and 5 bases at J; junction bases unmatched: 5. The CDR3 runs to 13 residues.